This is a list of T cell receptor beta chains from one sample in a study of beta chain features in type 1 diabetes. Sequencing used immunoSEQ multiplex PCR; TCRdb keeps in-frame clones, though not all of them. This sample has approximately 140,000 clones; roughly 9.7% occur once, and the top ten carry 0.55% to 0.75%. The sequencing input was central memory CD4+ T cells from blood. The receptors stem from a woman aged 40 to 50 in good health. The CDR3 runs from the conserved cysteine through the conserved F or W. Fields, in order: J gene, D gene, clone size, V gene, CDR3 DNA, CDR3 protein. A D gene is named only where the DNA matches it firmly. Clone size is given for some rows only: seen once, a few or many times, or a class if the clone is expanded.

TRBJ2-1,TRBD2,few,TRBV5-1,TGCGCCAGCAGCCCATCGGGACTAGCGGGGGAAGTGGGGCAGTTCTTC,CASSPSGLAGEVGQFF
TRBJ1-6,.,few,TRBV2,TGTGCCAGCAGTGAAGGACAGCAATATAATTCACCCCTCCACTTT,CASSEGQQYNSPLHF
TRBJ1-2,TRBD1,few,TRBV10-3,TGTGCCATCAGTCCCGGGACAGGGGGCGGGCGCTACACCTTC,CAISPGTGGGRYTF
TRBJ2-3,.,.,TRBV11-2,TGTGCCAGCAGCTTAGACTGGCAGGACACAGATACGCAGTATTTT,CASSLDWQDTDTQYF
TRBJ2-2,.,.,TRBV6-5,TGTGCCAGCACCTCTCACGGGGGGCCCACCGGGGAGCTGTTTTTT,CASTSHGGPTGELFF
TRBJ2-5,.,.,TRBV19,TGTGCCAGTAGTATTCAGGGGAAGACCCAGTACTTC,CASSIQGKTQYF
TRBJ1-2,TRBD1,few,TRBV5-6,TGTGCCAGCAGCTGGGACAGGCTCTATGGCTACACCTTC,CASSWDRLYGYTF
TRBJ1-2,.,.,TRBV27,TGTGCCAGCAGCCCACGAGGAGGGCCTTGGGGAGGCTACACCTTC,CASSPRGGPWGGYTF
TRBJ1-1,TRBD1,.,TRBV5-1,TGCGCCAGCAGCCCGGGACAGTCCCTCTCGTGGGCTGAAGCTTTCTTT,CASSPGQSLSWAEAFF
TRBJ2-5,TRBD2,few,TRBV7-7,TGTGCCAGCAGCTTAGCCCCCGTTGGCCTAGCGGGGACAGAGACCCAGTACTTC,CASSLAPVGLAGTETQYF
TRBJ2-5,TRBD1,few,TRBV9,TGTGCCAGCAGCATTTTAAGGGGGCGGTGGGGAGAGACCCAGTACTTC,CASSILRGRWGETQYF
TRBJ2-3,TRBD2,.,TRBV2,TGTGCCAGCAGGCCATTAGCGGGGGCTACGATACGAAGCACAGATACGCAGTATTTT,CASRPLAGATIRSTDTQYF
TRBJ1-2,TRBD1,.,TRBV5-4,TGTGCCAGCAGCCCAGGGGGTAGGGCTAACTATGGCTACACCTTC,CASSPGGRANYGYTF
TRBJ1-1,TRBD1,few,TRBV19,TGTGCCAGTAGTATAGACGACAGGGTCGAAGCTTTCTTT,CASSIDDRVEAFF
TRBJ2-3,.,.,TRBV5-1,TGCGCCAGCAGCGCGGGGACAGACGTGAGCACAGATACGCAGTATTTT,CASSAGTDVSTDTQYF
TRBJ1-2,.,.,TRBV19,TGTGCCAGTAGTATGCGGCCCCTTTATGGCTACACCTTC,CASSMRPLYGYTF